This T cell receptor (beta chain) came from a study of blood T cell repertoires in COVID-19. Study context: Some COVID-19 samples were acute and others convalescent; all came from the United States, Italy and Spain. Sources were T cells, B-cell-depleted T cells, or PBMCs; the material itself was cDNA or gDNA.

In the original workflow: Reference gene primer amplification gave nucleated cell count estimates. Libraries were prepared by immunoSEQ multiplex PCR; TCRdb keeps only in-frame clonotypes and omits some of them. Clonal size and the V and J genes are those of that table, whereas D and trimming came from the DNA. The sample lists about 30,000 clones, under 95% occurring once. Germline V gene data show CDR1 as SGHAT and CDR2 as FQNNGV. The trim removed 5 bases at V and 7 bases at J, leaving 9 bases unmatched. The CDR3 contains 14 residues. V and J are TRBV11-2 and TRBJ2-7; TRBD1 agrees at 9 bases. This sequence was found in a man aged 45 to 65 with active COVID-19. The source material was peripheral blood. This chain's CDR3 is CASSNRDRDQEQYF. CDR3 bases: TGTGCCAGCAGCAACCGGGACAGGGATCAGGAGCAGTACTTC.